This TCR beta chain was documented in a study of OX40 agonist ivuxolimab in advanced cancers. Overall study: Partial responses were recorded for three patients, including one with hepatocellular carcinoma and two with cutaneous melanoma. Study-wide points: Some of the nonresponding patients also showed low levels of normalized T-cell clonal expansion.

Germline V lookup: CDR1 SQVTM, CDR2 ANQGSEA. The CDR3 extends over 16 amino acids. V lost 3 bases, J lost 6 bases, and 15 bases stayed unmatched. Only in-frame clones appear in the TCRdb table, and some are missing; sequencing was by immunoSEQ multiplex PCR. This sample has more than 80,000 clones, with 85% to 90% found just once. With regard to this clone: Its antigen is unknown.

The sequences come from CD4+ or CD8+ T cells sorted from blood, collected in a trial of the OX40 agonist ivuxolimab. The clonotype was recovered from an adult with an advanced solid tumor such as melanoma, head and neck, liver or kidney cancer. V gene TRBV29-1 combines with J gene TRBJ2-7, with 9 bases fitting TRBD2. Here the CDR3 DNA reads TGCAGCGTTGATGGAGGTTATGCGGGAGGGGTGAGCGAGCAGTACTTC. Encoded protein: CSVDGGYAGGVSEQYF.